The 13 T cell receptor beta chains given below trace back to one sample, sequenced in a study of blood T cell repertoires in COVID-19. The table came from immunoSEQ multiplex PCR; TCRdb's copy has only in-frame clones and leaves some out. The table records 220,000 or so clones, nearly 90% of them present only once. The sequencing sample was made of PBMCs or T cells enriched from blood (not recorded which). Every receptor here comes from a man aged 30 to 45 who had been exposed to COVID-19.

The V gene is TRBV11-3, the J gene TRBJ2-2; the match to TRBD1 covers 7 bases. This CDR3 comprises 17 residues. CDR1 is SGHNT, CDR2 YENEEA, per germline. Trimming removed 5 bases from V and 3 bases from J; junction bases left unmatched: 12. This CDR3 is CASSAYFGQGDTGELFF. DNA of the CDR3: TGTGCCAGCAGCGCCTATTTTGGCCAGGGGGACACCGGGGAGCTGTTTTTT.

The rearrangement links TRBV7-2 to TRBJ2-7; the match to TRBD1 covers 8 bases. The J segment lost 1 base and the V segment lost 4 bases, leaving 6 bases of the junction unmatched. Per germline, CDR1 SGHTA and CDR2 FQGNSA. The length of the CDR3 is 15 residues. Here the CDR3 reads CASSYTGTGSYEQYF. The DNA for the CDR3 is TGTGCCAGCAGCTATACCGGGACAGGATCCTACGAGCAGTACTTC.

This chain joins TRBV29-1 and TRBJ2-2, with 7 bases aligning to TRBD1. Per germline, CDR1 SQVTM and CDR2 ANQGSEA. This CDR3 is built from 15 residues. The J segment lost 4 bases and the V segment lost 0 bases, leaving 5 bases of the junction unmatched. CDR3: CSVEETGSGTGELFF. The CDR3 bases are TGCAGCGTTGAAGAGACAGGGTCGGGCACCGGGGAGCTGTTTTTT.

With regard to this clone: At the DNA level, this CDR3 is encoded by other sequences in the same sample as well. The chain combines TRBV18 with TRBJ1-2; D is unclear. Between the trimmed V and J ends, which lost 0 bases and 2 bases, there was a span of 10 bases. There are 15 residues in the CDR3. The germline V gene has CDR1 KGHSH and CDR2 LQKENI. CDR3 sequence: CASSPPPGVNYGYTF. CDR3 coding DNA: TGTGCCAGCTCACCACCTCCCGGGGTAAACTATGGCTACACCTTC. The full variable domain, in which reference TRBV18 and TRBJ1-2 provide the parts outside the CDR3, is NAGVMQNPRHLVRRRGQEARLRCSPMKGHSHVYWYRQLPEEGLKFMVYLQKENIIDESGMPKERFSAEFPKEGPSILRIQQVVRGDSAAYFCASSPPPGVNYGYTFGSGTRLTVV.

The gene calls are TRBV3-1 (or the pseudogene TRBV3-2) and TRBJ2-5, with 7 nucleotides matching TRBD2. Trimming removed 4 bases from V and 1 base from J; junction bases left unmatched: 12. CDR3 size: 17 residues. Germline CDR1 LGHDT, CDR2 YNNKEL (reference sequence). The CDR3 bases are TGTGCCAGCAGCCTCGCGGGTGCGGGGGAACTCCAAGAGACCCAGTACTTC. It translates to CASSLAGAGELQETQYF.

The chain uses TRBV10-1 and TRBJ1-3, with unresolved D. Per germline, CDR1 WNHNN and CDR2 SYGVQD (reference sequence). V shed 9 bases and J shed 6 bases, with 21 bases lying between them. The CDR3 length is 15 residues. CDR3 nucleotide sequence: TGCGCCAGTCGGTTTCTAGCTCGCAAGGAAAACACCATATATTTT. Its protein product is CASRFLARKENTIYF.

The CDR3 nucleotides read TGTGCCAGCAATCCGGGACAGCCATTCTCTGGAAACACCATATATTTT. This gives the protein CASNPGQPFSGNTIYF. V gene TRBV28 combines with J gene TRBJ1-3; 7 bases agree with TRBD1. CDR3 length: 16 residues. Germline V gene lookup returns CDR1 MDHEN and CDR2 SYDVKM. The J segment lost 0 bases and the V segment lost 7 bases, leaving 9 bases of the junction unmatched.

The rearrangement links TRBV4-1 to TRBJ2-7; 7 nucleotides line up with TRBD1. Germline V CDR1 and CDR2: MGHRA, YSYEKL. The CDR3 spans 17 residues. Trimming at V came to 1 base and at J to 6 bases, leaving 15 bases not matched to a gene. The CDR3 loop is CASSQGIQGSLTGEQYF. The CDR3 DNA follows: TGCGCCAGCAGCCAAGGAATACAGGGGTCTCTCACCGGCGAGCAGTACTTC.

J is TRBJ1-2 and V is TRBV6-5; possibly TRBD1 for D (6 bases). The CDR3 covers 13 residues. The germline CDR1 and CDR2 sequences are MNHEY and SVGAGI. Trimming removed 7 bases from V and 7 bases from J, with 16 bases in between. The CDR3 spells CASTTTGLGGYTF. In nucleotides, the CDR3 is TGTGCCAGCACCACTACAGGGTTGGGTGGCTACACCTTC.

The V and J genes are TRBV11-2 and TRBJ2-3; 13 bases agree with TRBD2. The J segment lost 5 bases and the V segment lost 5 bases, leaving 10 bases of the junction unmatched. This CDR3 has 17 amino acids. The V gene's germline CDR1 is SGHAT and CDR2 FQNNGV. CDR3 in amino acids: CASSSYRTSGGRDTQYF. Here the CDR3 DNA reads TGTGCCAGCAGCAGCTACCGGACTAGCGGGGGAAGAGATACGCAGTATTTT.

This chain connects TRBV12-5 to TRBJ1-5; 7 bases are a match to TRBD1. CDR3 length: 15 amino acids. J was trimmed by 7 bases and V by 7 bases; bases with no gene match: 13. CDR1 is LGHNT, CDR2 FRNRAP, per germline. The CDR3 here is CASAPSGRGLQPQHF. The CDR3 DNA is TGTGCTAGTGCCCCGAGCGGGAGGGGGCTACAGCCCCAGCATTTT.

V is TRBV4-1 and J is TRBJ1-1; no firm D call. Germline values: CDR1 MGHRA, CDR2 YSYEKL. The CDR3 runs 15 residues. V was cut by 1 base and J by 3 bases, with 12 bases left in between. The CDR3 region has the DNA TGCGCCAGCAGCCAAGCATCCCACTTGGACACTGAAGCTTTCTTT. Translated, it gives CASSQASHLDTEAFF.

The V call is TRBV28, the J call TRBJ1-5; possible D gene TRBD1, 5 bases. The length of the CDR3 is 15 residues. The V and J ends lost 7 bases and 0 bases respectively, with 13 bases between them. Germline CDR1 and CDR2: MDHEN and SYDVKM. The CDR3 sequence is CASNPPGYSNQPQHF. The CDR3 coding sequence is TGTGCCAGCAATCCCCCAGGGTATAGCAATCAGCCCCAGCATTTT.